The entry that follows covers one T cell receptor beta chain sequence. Its matching antigen is unknown. The record originates from a study of CD8+ T cells in alopecia areata. CDR1 is SGHAT, CDR2 FQNNGV, per germline. The CDR3 runs to 11 residues. The germline V and J ends were trimmed by 3 bases and 5 bases, with 4 bases remaining between them. RNA extraction and reverse transcription yielded cDNA as sequencing template. Profiled with immunoSEQ multiplex PCR; TCRdb holds only in-frame clones, not every one. Of some 95,000 clones in the sample, 44% are singletons; the top ten hold less than 20%. The treatment denotes: oral pan-JAK inhibitor, 5-10 mg twice daily. Lesional scalp punch biopsies and peripheral blood came from alopecia areata patients. Whole-study results and caveats: Lesional scalp displayed greater clonality than normal scalp, most notably in alopecia totalis/universalis. There were many expanded lesional clones persisting in scalp and blood during tofacitinib.

Sequencing used CD8+ T cells sorted from blood, obtained at week 24, from a patient treated with tofacitinib. This chain connects TRBV11-2 to TRBJ2-5; D is unclear. This receptor was identified in a human donor with alopecia areata. The DNA for the CDR3 is TGTGCCAGCAGCTTGAACGAGACCCAGTACTTC. Protein sequence: CASSLNETQYF.